This T cell receptor beta chain is drawn from a study of T cell responses to AZD1222 COVID-19 vaccine. Study observations and caveats: Mapped onto spike, vaccine-associated CD4 TCRs spanned it and were dominant at 160-218 and 743-854. Donors skewed white British and female; clonal diversity was possibly underestimated.

Clones were sequenced by immunoSEQ multiplex PCR, and TCRdb holds only the in-frame ones, with some missing. The sample has more than 150,000 clones, around 89% seen once. This CDR3 has 15 amino acids. Germline assignment: CDR1 LNHDA and CDR2 SQIVND (reference sequence). V was pared by 6 bases and J by 2 bases, with 5 bases of the junction left unmatched. Note on this clone: Its antigen is as yet unknown.

This receptor was taken from an adult in good health. This chain links TRBV19 with TRBJ2-7; 12 nucleotides align to TRBD2. The material sequenced was peripheral blood, taken on day 0 of AZD1222 vaccination. The CDR3, as DNA: TGTGCCAGTAGCCTGACTAGCGGGGGCCCCTACGAGCAGTACTTC. Translation gives CASSLTSGGPYEQYF.